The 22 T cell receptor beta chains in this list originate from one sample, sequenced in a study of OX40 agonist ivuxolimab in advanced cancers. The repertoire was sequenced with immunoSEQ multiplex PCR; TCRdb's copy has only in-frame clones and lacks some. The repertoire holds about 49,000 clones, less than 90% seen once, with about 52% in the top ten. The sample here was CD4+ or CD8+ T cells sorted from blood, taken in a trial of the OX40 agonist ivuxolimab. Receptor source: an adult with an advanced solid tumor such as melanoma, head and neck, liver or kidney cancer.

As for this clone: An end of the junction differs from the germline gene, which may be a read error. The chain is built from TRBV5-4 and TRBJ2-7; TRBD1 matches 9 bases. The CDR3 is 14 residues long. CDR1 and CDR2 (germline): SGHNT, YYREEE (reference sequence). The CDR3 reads CATSNRDRVYEQYF. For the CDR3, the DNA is TGTGCCACCAGCAACCGGGACAGGGTCTACGAGCAGTACTTC.

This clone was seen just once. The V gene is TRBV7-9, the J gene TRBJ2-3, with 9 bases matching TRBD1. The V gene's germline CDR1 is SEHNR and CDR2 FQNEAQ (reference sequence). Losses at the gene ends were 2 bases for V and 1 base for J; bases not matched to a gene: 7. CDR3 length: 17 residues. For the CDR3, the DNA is TGTGCCAGCAGCTTACAAATGGGACAGGGAGGCACAGATACGCAGTATTTT. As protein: CASSLQMGQGGTDTQYF.

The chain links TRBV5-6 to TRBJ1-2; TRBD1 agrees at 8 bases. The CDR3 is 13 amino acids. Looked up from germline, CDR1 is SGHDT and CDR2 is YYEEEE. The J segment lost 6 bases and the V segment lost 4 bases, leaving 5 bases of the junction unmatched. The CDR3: CASSRGQGDGYTF. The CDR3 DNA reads TGTGCCAGCAGCAGAGGACAGGGCGATGGCTACACCTTC.

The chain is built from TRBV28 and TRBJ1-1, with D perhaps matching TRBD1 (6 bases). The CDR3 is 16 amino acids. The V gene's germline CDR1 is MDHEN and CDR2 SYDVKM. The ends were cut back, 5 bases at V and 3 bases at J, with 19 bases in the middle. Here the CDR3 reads CASSPPLGGGYTEAFF. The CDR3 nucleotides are TGTGCCAGCAGTCCTCCTTTAGGGGGGGGATACACTGAAGCTTTCTTT.

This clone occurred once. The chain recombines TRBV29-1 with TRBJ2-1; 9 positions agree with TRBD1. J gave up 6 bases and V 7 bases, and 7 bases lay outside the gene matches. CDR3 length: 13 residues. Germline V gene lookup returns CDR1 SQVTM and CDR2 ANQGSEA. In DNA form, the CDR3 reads TGCAGCGCCGGGACAGGGAGTGTCAATGAGCAGTTCTTC. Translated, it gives CSAGTGSVNEQFF.

CDR3 nucleotide sequence: TGTGCCAGCAGCTTAGGCCCAGCAAGTAATGAAAAACTGTTTTTT. It codes for CASSLGPASNEKLFF. V usage is TRBV7-9 and J usage is TRBJ1-4, with unresolved D. CDR1 is SEHNR and CDR2 is FQNEAQ in the germline V gene (reference sequence). Trimming removed 1 base at V and 4 bases at J, with 10 bases between. The CDR3 has 15 residues.

CDR3 DNA sequence: TGTGCCAGCAGTGAAGGCAGGCAAGCTTTCTTT. This sequence encodes CASSEGRQAFF. The chain carries TRBV2 and TRBJ1-1; D ambiguous. CDR3 length: 11 residues. From germline, CDR1 is SNHLY and CDR2 FYNNEI. V was clipped by 1 base and J by 9 bases, with 6 bases between them. Complete variable domain (other parts from reference TRBV2 and TRBJ1-1): EPEVTQTPSHQVTQMGQEVILRCVPISNHLYFYWYRQILGQKVEFLVSFYNNEISEKSEIFDDQFSVERPDGSNFTLKIRSTKLEDSAMYFCASSEGRQAFFGQGTRLTVV.

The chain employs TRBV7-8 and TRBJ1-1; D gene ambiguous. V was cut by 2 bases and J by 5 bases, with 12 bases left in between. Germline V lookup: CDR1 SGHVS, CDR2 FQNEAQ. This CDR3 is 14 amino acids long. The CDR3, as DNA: TGTGCCAGCAGCTTACTCGGCTCGGGGACTGAAGCTTTCTTT. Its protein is CASSLLGSGTEAFF.

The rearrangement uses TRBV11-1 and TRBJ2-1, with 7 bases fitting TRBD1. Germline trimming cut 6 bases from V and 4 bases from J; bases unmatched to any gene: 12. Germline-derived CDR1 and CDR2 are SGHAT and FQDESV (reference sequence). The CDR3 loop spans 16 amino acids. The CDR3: CASSLWGTGEYNEQFF. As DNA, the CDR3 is TGTGCCAGCAGTTTATGGGGTACAGGGGAATACAATGAGCAGTTCTTC.

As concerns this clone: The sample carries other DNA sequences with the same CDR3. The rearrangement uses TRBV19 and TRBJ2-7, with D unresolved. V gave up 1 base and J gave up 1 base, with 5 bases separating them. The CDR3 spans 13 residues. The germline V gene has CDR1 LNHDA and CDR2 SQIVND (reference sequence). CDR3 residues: CASSIGSSYEQYF. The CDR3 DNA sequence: TGTGCCAGTAGTATAGGATCATCCTACGAGCAGTACTTC.

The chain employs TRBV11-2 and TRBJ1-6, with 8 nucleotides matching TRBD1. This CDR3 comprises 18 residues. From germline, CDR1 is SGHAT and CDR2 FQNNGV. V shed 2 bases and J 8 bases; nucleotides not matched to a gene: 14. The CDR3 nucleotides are TGTGCCAGCAGCTTACGTTTAATGAGGGACAGGAAGCATTCACCCCTCCACTTT. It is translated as CASSLRLMRDRKHSPLHF.

The CDR3 DNA is TGTGCCAGCAGCTTGGGGACTGAAGAGACCCAGTACTTC. It codes for CASSLGTEETQYF. The chain has TRBV5-4 and TRBJ2-5; weak D call: TRBD2 (5 bases). Germline CDR1 is SGHNT and CDR2 is YYREEE (reference sequence). This CDR3 is built from 13 residues. V dropped 0 bases and J dropped 3 bases, with 6 bases sitting between them.

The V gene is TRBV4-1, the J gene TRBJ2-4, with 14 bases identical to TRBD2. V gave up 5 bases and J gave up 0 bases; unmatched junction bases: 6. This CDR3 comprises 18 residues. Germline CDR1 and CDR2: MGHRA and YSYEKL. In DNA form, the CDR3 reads TGCGCCAGCAGCTCGGGACTAGCGGGGGTCGTAGCCAAAAACATTCAGTACTTC. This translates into CASSSGLAGVVAKNIQYF.

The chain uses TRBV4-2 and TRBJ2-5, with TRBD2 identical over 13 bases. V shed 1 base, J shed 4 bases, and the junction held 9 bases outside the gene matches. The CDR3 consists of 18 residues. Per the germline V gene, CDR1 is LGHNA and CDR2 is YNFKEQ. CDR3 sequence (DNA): TGTGCCAGCAGCCAAGTAAGCCGTGGACTAGCGGGAGCAGAGACCCAGTACTTC. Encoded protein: CASSQVSRGLAGAETQYF.

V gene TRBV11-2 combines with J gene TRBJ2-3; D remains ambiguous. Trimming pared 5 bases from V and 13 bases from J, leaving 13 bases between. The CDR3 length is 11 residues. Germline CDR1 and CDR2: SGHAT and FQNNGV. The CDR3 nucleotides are TGTGCCAGCAGCCCCGGTGGGCCTAAGTATTTT. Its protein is CASSPGGPKYF. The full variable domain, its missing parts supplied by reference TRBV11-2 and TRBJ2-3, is EAGVAQSPRYKIIEKRQSVAFWCNPISGHATLYWYQQILGQGPKLLIQFQNNGVVDDSQLPKDRFSAERLKGVDSTLKIQPAKLEDSAVYLCASSPGGPKYFGPGTRLTVL.

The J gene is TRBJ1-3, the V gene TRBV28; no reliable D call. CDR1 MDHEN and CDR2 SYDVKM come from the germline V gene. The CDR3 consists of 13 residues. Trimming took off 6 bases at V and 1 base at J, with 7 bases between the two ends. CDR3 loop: CASSPGSGNTIYF. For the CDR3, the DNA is TGTGCCAGCAGCCCGGGTTCTGGAAACACCATATATTTT.

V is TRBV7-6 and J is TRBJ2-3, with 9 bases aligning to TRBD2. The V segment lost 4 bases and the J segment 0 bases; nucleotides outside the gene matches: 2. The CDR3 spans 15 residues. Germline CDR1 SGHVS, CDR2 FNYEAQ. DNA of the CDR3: TGTGCCAGCAGCTGGACTAGCGAGAGCACAGATACGCAGTATTTT. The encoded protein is CASSWTSESTDTQYF.

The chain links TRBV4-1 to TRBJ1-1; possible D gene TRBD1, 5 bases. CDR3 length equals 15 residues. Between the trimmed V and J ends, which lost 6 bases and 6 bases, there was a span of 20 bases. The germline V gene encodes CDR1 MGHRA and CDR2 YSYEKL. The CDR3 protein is CASSPGTAYTSEAFF. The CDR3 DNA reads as TGCGCCAGCAGTCCCGGGACGGCCTATACTTCTGAAGCTTTCTTT.

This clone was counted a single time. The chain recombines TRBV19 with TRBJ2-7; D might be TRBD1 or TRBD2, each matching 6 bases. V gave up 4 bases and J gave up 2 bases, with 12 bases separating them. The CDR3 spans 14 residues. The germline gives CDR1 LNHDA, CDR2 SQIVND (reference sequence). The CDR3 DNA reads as TGTGCCAGTAGTAACCGGGGGCAACCCTACGAGCAGTACTTC. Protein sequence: CASSNRGQPYEQYF.

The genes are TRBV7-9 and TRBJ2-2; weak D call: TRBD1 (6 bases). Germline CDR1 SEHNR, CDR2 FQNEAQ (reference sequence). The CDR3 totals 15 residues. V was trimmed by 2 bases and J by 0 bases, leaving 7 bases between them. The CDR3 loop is CASSLQGSNTGELFF. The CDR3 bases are TGTGCCAGCAGCTTACAGGGGTCGAACACCGGGGAGCTGTTTTTT.

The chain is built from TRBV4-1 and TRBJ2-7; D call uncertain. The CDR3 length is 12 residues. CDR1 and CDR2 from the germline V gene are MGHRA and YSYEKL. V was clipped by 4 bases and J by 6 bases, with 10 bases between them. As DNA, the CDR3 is TGCGCCAGCAGCCCGCCCTCCATCGAGCAGTACTTC. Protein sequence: CASSPPSIEQYF.

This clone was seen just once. CDR3 in amino acids: CASSGQDNSPLHF. DNA for the CDR3: TGTGCCAGCAGCGGACAGGATAATTCACCCCTCCACTTT. The chain uses TRBV9 and TRBJ1-6; tentative D call: TRBD1 (6 bases). Germline V CDR1 and CDR2: SGDLS, YYNGEE. This CDR3 spans 13 amino acids. V was cut by 3 bases and J by 5 bases, with 6 bases left in between.